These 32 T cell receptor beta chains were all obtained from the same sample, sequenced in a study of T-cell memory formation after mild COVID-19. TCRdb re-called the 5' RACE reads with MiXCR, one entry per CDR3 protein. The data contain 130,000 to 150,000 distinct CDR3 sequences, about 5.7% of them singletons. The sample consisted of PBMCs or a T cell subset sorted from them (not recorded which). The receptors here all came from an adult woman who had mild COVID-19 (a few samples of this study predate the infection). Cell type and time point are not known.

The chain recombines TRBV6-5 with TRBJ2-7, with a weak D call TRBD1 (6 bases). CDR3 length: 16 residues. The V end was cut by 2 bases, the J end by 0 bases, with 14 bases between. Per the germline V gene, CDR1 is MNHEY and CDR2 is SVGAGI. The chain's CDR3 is CASSYRGQGLSYEQYF. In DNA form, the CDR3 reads TGTGCCAGCAGTTACCGGGGACAAGGCCTCTCCTACGAGCAGTACTTC.

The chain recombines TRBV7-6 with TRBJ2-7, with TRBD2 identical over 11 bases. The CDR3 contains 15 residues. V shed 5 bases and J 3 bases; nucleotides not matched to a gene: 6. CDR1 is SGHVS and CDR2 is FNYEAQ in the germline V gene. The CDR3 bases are TGTGCCAGCAGCACCTTAGCGGGGGGGAACTACGAGCAGTACTTC. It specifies CASSTLAGGNYEQYF.

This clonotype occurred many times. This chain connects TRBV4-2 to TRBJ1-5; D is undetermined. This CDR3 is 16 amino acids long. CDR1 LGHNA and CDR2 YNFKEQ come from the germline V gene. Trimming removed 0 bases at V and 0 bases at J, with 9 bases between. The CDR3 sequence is CASSQEAGLSNQPQHF. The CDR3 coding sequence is TGTGCCAGCAGCCAAGAAGCAGGCCTTAGCAATCAGCCCCAGCATTTT.

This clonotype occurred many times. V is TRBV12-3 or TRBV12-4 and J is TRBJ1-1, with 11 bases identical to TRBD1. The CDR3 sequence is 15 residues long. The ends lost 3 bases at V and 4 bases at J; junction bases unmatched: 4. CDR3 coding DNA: TGTGCCAGCAGTTTGGACAGGGGGCCGGGCACTGAAGCTTTCTTT. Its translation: CASSLDRGPGTEAFF.

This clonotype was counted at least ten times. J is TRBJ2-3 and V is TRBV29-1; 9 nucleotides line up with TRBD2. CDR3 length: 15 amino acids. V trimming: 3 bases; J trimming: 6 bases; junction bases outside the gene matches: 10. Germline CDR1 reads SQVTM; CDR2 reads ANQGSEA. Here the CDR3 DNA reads TGCAGCGTTGAGGGAATAGCGGGAGTCGGGGATACGCAGTATTTT. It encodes CSVEGIAGVGDTQYF.

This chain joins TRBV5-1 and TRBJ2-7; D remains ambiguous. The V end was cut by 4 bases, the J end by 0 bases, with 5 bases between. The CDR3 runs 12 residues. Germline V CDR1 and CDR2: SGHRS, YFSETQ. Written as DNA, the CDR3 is TGCGCCAGCAGCCTCTACTCCTACGAGCAGTACTTC. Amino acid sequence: CASSLYSYEQYF.

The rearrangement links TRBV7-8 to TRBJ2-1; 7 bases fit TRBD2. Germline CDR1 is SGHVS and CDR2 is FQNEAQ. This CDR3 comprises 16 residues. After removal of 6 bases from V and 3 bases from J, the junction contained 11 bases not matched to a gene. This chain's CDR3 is CASSLMPSGLYNEQFF. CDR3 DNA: TGTGCCAGCAGTCTGATGCCTAGCGGCCTCTACAATGAGCAGTTCTTC.

The CDR3 reads CASSTGFHSPLHF. The CDR3 region has the DNA TGTGCCAGCAGTACAGGGTTTCATTCACCCCTCCACTTT. The gene calls are TRBV12-3 or TRBV12-4 and TRBJ1-6; possibly TRBD1 for D (6 bases). The CDR3 length is 13 residues. Deletions cut 5 bases from V and 8 bases from J, with 10 bases between.

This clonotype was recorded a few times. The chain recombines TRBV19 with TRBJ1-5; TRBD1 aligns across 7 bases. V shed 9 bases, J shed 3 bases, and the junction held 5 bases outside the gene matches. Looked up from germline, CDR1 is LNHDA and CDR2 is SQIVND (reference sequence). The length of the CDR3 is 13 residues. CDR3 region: CASQGQYNQPQHF. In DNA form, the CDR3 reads TGTGCCAGCCAGGGACAGTACAATCAGCCCCAGCATTTT.

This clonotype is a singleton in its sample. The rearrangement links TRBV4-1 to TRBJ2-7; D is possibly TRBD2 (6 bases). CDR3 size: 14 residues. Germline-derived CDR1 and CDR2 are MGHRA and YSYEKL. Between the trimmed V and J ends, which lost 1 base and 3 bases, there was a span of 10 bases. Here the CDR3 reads CASSQGSGDYEQYF. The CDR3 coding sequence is TGCGCCAGCAGCCAAGGGTCGGGGGACTACGAGCAGTACTTC.

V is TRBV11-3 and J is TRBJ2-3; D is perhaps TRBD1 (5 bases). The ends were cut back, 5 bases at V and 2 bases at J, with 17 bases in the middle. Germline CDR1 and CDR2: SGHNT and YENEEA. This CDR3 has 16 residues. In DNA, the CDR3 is TGTGCCAGCAGCGCTAGTGGGGCCTTCAACACAGATACGCAGTATTTT. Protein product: CASSASGAFNTDTQYF.

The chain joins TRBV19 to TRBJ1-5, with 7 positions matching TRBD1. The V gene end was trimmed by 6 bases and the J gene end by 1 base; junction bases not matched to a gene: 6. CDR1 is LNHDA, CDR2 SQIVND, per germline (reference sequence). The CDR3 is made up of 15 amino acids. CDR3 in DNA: TGTGCCAGTAGGCCCAGACAGGGCAGCAATCAGCCCCAGCATTTT. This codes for CASRPRQGSNQPQHF.

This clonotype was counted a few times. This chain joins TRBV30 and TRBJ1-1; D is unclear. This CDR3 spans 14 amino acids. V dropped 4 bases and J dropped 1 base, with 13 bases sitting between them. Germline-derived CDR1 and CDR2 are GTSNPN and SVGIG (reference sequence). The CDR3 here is CAWTGLVPNTEAFF. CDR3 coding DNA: TGTGCCTGGACAGGCTTAGTCCCGAACACTGAAGCTTTCTTT.

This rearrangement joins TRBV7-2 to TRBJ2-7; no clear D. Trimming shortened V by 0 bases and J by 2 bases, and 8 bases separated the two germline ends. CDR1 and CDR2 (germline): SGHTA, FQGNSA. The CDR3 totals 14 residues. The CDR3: CASSLAAAAYEQYF. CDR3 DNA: TGTGCCAGCAGCTTAGCGGCGGCGGCCTACGAGCAGTACTTC.

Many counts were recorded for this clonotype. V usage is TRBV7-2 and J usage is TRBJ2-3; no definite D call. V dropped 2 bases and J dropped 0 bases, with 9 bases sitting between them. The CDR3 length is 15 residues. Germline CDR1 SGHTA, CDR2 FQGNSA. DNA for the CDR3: TGTGCCAGCAGCTTACTCGGTCATAGCACAGATACGCAGTATTTT. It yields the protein CASSLLGHSTDTQYF.

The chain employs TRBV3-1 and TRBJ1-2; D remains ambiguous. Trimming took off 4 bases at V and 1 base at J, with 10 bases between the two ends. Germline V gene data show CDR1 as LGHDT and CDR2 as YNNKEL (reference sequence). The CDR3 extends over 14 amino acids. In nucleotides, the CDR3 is TGTGCCAGCAGCCTCTACGGAGGTAACTATGGCTACACCTTC. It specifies CASSLYGGNYGYTF.

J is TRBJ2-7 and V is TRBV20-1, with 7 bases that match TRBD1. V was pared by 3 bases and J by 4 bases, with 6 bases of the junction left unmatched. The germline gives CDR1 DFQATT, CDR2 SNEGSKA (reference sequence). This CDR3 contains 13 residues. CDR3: CSASRDRDYEQYF. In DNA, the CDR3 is TGCAGTGCTAGCCGAGACAGGGATTACGAGCAGTACTTC.

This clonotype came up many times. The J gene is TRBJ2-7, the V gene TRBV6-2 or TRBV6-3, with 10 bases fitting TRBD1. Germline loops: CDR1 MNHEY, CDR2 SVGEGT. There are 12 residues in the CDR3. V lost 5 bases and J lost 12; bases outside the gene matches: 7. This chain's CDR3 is CASSRGQGIAYF. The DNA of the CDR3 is TGTGCCAGCAGTAGGGGACAGGGGATTGCGTACTTC.

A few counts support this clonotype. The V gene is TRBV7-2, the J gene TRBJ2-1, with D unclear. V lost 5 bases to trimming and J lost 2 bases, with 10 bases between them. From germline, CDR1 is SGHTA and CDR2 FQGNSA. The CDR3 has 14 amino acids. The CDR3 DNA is TGTGCCAGCAGCCTCCTTGAAGCCTACAATGAGCAGTTCTTC. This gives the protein CASSLLEAYNEQFF.

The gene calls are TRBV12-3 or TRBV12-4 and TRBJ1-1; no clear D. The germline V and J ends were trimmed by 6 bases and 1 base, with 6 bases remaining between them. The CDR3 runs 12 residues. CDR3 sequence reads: CASRTPNTEAFF. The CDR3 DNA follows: TGTGCCAGCAGGACCCCGAACACTGAAGCTTTCTTT.

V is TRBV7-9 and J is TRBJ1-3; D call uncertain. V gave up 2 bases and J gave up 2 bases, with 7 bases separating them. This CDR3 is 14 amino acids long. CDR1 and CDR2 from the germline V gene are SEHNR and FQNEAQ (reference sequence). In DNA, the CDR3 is TGTGCCAGCAGCTTAAGACGGACTGGAAACACCATATATTTT. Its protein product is CASSLRRTGNTIYF.

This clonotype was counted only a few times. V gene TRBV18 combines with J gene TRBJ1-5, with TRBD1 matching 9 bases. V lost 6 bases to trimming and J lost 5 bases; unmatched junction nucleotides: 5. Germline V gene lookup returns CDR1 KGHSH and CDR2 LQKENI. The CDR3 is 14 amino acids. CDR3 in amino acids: CASSLTGGDQPQHF. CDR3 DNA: TGTGCCAGCTCGTTGACAGGGGGAGATCAGCCCCAGCATTTT.

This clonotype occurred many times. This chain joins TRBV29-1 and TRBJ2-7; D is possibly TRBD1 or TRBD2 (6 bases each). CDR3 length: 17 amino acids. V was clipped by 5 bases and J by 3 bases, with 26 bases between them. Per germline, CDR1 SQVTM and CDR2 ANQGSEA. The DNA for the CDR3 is TGCAGCGTTAAAAAAATGGTCGGGGGCAAGGGATTCTACGAGCAGTACTTC. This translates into CSVKKMVGGKGFYEQYF.

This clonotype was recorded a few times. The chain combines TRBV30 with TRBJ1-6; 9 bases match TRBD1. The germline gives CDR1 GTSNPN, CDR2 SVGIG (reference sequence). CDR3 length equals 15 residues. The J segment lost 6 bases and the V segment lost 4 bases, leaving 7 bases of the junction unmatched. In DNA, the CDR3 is TGTGCCTGGATACCCTCGGACAGGGGTAATTCACCCCTCCACTTT. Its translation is CAWIPSDRGNSPLHF. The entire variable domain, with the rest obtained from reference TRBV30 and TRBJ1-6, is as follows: SQTIHQWPATLVQPVGSPLSLECTVEGTSNPNLYWYRQAAGRGLQLLFYSVGIGQISSEVPQNLSASRPQDRQFILSSKKLLLSDSGFYLCAWIPSDRGNSPLHFGNGTRLTVT.

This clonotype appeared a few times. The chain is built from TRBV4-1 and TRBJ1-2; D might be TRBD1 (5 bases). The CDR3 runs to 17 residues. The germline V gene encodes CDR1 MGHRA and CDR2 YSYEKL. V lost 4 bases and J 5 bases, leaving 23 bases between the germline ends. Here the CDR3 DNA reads TGCGCCAGCAGCCCCGGCAGGGTAATTGGTAGAGGGTATGGCTACACCTTC. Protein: CASSPGRVIGRGYGYTF.

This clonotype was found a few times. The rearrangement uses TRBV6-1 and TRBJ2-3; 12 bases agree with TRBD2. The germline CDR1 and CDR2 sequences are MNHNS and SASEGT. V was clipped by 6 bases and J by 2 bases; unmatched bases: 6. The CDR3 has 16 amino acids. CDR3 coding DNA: TGTGCCAGCAGACTAGCGGGAGGTGGGTACACAGATACGCAGTATTTT. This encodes CASRLAGGGYTDTQYF.

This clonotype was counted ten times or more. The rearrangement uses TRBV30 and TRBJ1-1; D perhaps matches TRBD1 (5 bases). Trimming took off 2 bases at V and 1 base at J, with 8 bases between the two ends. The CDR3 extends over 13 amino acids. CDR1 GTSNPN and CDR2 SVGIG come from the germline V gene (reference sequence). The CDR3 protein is CAWSLTENTEAFF. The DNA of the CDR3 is TGTGCCTGGAGTTTGACAGAGAACACTGAAGCTTTCTTT.

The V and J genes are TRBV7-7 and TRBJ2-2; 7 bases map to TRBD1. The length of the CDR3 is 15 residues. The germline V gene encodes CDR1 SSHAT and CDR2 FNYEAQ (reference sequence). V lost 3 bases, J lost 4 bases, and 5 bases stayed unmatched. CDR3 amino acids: CASSLGQIGTGELFF. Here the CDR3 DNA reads TGTGCCAGCAGCTTGGGACAGATAGGCACCGGGGAGCTGTTTTTT.

In DNA form, the CDR3 reads TGTGCCAGCAGCACAGGGGACTCACCCCTCCACTTT. Amino acids: CASSTGDSPLHF. V usage is TRBV21-1 and J usage is TRBJ1-6; TRBD1 is the table's D call and was not checked against the DNA. TRBV21-1 is annotated as a pseudogene. This CDR3 spans 12 amino acids.

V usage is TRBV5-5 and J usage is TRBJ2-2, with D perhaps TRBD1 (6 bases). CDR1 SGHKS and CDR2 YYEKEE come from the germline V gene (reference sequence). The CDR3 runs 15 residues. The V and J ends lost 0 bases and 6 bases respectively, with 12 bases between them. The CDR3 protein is CASSLAPAGAGELFF. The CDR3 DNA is TGTGCCAGCAGCTTGGCTCCGGCAGGGGCCGGGGAGCTGTTTTTT. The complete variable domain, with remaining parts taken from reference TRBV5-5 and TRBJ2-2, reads DAGVTQSPTHLIKTRGQQVTLRCSPISGHKSVSWYQQVLGQGPQFIFQYYEKEERGRGNFPDRFSARQFPNYSSELNVNALLLGDSALYLCASSLAPAGAGELFFGEGSRLTVL.

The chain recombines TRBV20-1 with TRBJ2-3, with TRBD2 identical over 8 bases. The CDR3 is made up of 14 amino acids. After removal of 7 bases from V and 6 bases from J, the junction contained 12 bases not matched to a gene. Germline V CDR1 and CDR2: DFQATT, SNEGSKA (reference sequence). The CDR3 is CSGFSGAYMDTQYF. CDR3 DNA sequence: TGCAGTGGGTTTAGCGGGGCTTACATGGATACGCAGTATTTT.

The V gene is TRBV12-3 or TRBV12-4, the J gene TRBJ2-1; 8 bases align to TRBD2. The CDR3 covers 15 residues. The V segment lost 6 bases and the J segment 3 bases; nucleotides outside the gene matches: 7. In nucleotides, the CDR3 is TGTGCCAGCAGCTACTCCGGGACTAGCTACAATGAGCAGTTCTTC. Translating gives CASSYSGTSYNEQFF.